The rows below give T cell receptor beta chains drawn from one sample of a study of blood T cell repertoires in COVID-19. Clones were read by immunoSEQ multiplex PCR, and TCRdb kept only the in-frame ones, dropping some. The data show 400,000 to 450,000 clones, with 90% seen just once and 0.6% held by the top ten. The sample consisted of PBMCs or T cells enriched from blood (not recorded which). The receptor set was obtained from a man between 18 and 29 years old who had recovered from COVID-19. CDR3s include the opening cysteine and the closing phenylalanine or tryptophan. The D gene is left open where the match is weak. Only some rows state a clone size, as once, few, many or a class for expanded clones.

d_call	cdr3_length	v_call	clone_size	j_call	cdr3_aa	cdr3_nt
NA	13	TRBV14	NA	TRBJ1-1	CASSPRAIRGSFF	TGTGCCAGCAGCCCTAGGGCGATACGAGGGTCTTTCTTT
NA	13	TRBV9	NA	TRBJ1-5	CASSAGGVQPQHF	TGTGCCAGCAGCGCGGGGGGGGTACAGCCCCAGCATTTT
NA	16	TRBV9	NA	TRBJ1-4	CASSPRGGQVVEKLFF	TGTGCCAGCAGCCCCCGAGGGGGTCAGGTCGTTGAAAAACTGTTTTTT
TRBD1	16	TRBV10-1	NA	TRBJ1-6	CANAGQGARMNSPLHF	TGCGCCAACGCAGGACAGGGGGCGCGGATGAATTCACCCCTCCACTTT
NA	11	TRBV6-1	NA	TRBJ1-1	CASSDAGEAFF	TGTGCCAGCAGTGACGCCGGGGAAGCTTTCTTT
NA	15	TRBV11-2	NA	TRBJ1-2	CASSPSPQANYGYTF	TGTGCCAGCAGCCCCTCCCCACAGGCGAACTATGGCTACACCTTC
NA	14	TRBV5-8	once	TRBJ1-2	CASSPLTGPYGYTF	TGTGCCAGCAGCCCCCTCACAGGGCCCTATGGCTACACCTTC
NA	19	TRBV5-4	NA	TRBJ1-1	CASSFPEAKARGMNTEAFF	TGTGCCAGCAGCTTCCCTGAGGCCAAGGCCAGGGGCATGAACACTGAAGCTTTCTTT
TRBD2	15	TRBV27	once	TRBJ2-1	CASTVAGGANNEQFF	TGTGCCAGCACCGTAGCGGGAGGTGCCAACAATGAGCAGTTCTTC
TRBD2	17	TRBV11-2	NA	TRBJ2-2	CASSLTAGGGWTGELFF	TGTGCCAGCAGCCTCACGGCGGGAGGCGGATGGACCGGGGAGCTGTTTTTT
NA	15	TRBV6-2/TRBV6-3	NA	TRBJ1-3	CASSYSTQAGNTIYF	TGTGCCAGCAGTTACTCGACACAGGCTGGAAACACCATATATTTT
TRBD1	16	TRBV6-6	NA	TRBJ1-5	CASSRYRGDSNQPQHF	TGTGCCAGCAGTCGATACAGGGGGGATAGCAATCAGCCCCAGCATTTT
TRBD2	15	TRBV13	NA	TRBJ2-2	CASSGPSGRTGELFF	TGTGCCAGCAGCGGACCTAGCGGGAGAACCGGGGAGCTGTTTTTT
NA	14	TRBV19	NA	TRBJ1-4	CASNGGLANEKLFF	TGTGCCAGTAACGGGGGGCTGGCTAATGAAAAACTGTTTTTT
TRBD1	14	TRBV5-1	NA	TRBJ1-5	CASSQGTGSQPQHF	TGCGCCAGCAGCCAGGGGACAGGGAGCCAGCCCCAGCATTTT
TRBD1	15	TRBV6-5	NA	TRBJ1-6	CASSYQGGAASPLHF	TGTGCCAGCAGTTACCAAGGGGGCGCGGCTTCACCCCTCCACTTT
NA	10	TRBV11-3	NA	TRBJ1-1	CASRGTEAFF	TGTGCCAGTAGGGGCACTGAAGCTTTCTTT
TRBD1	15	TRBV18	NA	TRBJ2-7	CASSPTGQGSYEQYF	TGTGCCAGCTCACCAACGGGACAGGGCTCCTACGAGCAGTACTTC
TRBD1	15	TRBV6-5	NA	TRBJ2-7	CASSYKQGNPYEQYF	TGTGCCAGCAGTTACAAACAGGGGAACCCCTACGAGCAGTACTTC
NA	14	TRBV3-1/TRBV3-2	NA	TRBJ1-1	CASSQAQQATEAFF	TGTGCCAGCAGCCAAGCACAACAGGCCACTGAAGCTTTCTTT